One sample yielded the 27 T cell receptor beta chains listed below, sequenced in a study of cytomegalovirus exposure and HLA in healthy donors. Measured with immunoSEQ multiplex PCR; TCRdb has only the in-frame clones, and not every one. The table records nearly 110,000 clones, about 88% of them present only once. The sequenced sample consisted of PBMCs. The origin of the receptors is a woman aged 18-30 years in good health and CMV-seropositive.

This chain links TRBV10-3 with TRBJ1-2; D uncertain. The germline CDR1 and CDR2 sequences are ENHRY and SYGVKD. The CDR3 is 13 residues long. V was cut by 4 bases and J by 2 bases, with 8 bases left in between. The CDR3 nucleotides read TGTGCCATCAGTGCCCAGGCGAACTATGGCTACACCTTC. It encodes CAISAQANYGYTF.

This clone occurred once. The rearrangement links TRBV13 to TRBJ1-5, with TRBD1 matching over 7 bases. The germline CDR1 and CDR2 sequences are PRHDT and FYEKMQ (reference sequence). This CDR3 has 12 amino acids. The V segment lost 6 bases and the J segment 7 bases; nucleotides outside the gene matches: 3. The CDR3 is CASSRQGQPQHF. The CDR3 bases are TGTGCCAGCAGTAGACAGGGACAGCCCCAGCATTTT.

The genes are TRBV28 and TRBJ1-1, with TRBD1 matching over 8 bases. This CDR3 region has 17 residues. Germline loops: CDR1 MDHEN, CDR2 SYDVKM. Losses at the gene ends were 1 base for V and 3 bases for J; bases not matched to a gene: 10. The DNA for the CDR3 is TGTGCCAGCAGTTTATTCGGCGGACAGGGCGGTTACACTGAAGCTTTCTTT. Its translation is CASSLFGGQGGYTEAFF.

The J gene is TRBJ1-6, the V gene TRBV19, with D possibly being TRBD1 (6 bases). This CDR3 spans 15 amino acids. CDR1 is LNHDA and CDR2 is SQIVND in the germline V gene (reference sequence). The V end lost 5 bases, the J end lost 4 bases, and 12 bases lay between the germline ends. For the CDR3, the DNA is TGTGCCAGTAGTGCGGCCACAGGGTATAATTCACCCCTCCACTTT. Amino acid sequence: CASSAATGYNSPLHF.

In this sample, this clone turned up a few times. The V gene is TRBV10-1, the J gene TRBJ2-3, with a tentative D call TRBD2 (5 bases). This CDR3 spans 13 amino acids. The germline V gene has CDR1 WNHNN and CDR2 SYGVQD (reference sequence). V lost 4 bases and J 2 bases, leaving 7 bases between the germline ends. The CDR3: CASSVRDTDTQYF. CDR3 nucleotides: TGCGCCAGCAGTGTCCGGGACACAGATACGCAGTATTTT.

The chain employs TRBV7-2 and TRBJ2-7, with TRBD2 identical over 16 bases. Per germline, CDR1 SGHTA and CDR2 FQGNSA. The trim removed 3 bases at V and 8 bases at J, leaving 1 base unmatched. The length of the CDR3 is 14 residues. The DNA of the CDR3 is TGTGCCAGCAGCTTGGGACTAGCGGGGGGGCAGCAGTACGTC. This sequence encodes CASSLGLAGGQQYV.

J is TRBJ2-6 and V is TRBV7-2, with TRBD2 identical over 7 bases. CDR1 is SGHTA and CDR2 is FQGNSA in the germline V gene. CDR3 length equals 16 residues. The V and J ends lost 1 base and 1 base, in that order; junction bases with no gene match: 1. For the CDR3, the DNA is TGTGCCAGCAGCTTAGGGGGGGGTTCTGGGGCCAACGTCCTGACTTTC. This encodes CASSLGGGSGANVLTF.

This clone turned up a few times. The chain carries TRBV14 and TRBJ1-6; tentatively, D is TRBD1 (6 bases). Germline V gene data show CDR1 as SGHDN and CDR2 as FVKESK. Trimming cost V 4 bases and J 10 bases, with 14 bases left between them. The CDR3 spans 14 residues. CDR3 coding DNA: TGTGCCAGCAGCCCCGGGACATATAGATCACCCCTCCACTTT. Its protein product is CASSPGTYRSPLHF.

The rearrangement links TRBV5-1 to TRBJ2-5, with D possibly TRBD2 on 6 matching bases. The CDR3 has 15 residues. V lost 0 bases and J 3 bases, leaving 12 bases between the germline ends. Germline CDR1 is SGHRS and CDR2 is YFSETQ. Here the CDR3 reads CASSLGGGQKETQYF. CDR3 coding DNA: TGCGCCAGCAGCTTGGGTGGAGGGCAGAAAGAGACCCAGTACTTC.

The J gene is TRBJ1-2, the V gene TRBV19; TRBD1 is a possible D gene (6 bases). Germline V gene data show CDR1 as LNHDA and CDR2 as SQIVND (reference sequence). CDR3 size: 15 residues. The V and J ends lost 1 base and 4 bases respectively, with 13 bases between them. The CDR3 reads CASSIATGYTYGYTF. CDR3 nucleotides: TGTGCCAGTAGTATAGCAACAGGGTATACCTATGGCTACACCTTC.

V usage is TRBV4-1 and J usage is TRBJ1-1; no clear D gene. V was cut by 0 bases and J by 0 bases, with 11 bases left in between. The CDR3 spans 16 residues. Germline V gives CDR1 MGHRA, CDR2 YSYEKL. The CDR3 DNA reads TGCGCCAGCAGCCAAGATACTCCAGGCATGAACACTGAAGCTTTCTTT. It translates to CASSQDTPGMNTEAFF.

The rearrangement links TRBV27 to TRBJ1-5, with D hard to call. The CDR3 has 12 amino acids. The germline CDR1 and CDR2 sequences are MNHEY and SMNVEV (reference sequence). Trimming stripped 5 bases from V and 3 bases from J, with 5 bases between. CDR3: CASSGFNQPQHF. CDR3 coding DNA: TGTGCCAGCAGTGGCTTCAATCAGCCCCAGCATTTT.

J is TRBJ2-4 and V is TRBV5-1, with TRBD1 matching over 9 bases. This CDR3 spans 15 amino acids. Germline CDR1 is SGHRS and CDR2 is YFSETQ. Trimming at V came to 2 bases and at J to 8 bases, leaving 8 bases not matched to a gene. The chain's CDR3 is CASSLVTGGSDIQYF. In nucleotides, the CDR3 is TGCGCCAGCAGCTTAGTAACAGGGGGCTCGGACATTCAGTACTTC.

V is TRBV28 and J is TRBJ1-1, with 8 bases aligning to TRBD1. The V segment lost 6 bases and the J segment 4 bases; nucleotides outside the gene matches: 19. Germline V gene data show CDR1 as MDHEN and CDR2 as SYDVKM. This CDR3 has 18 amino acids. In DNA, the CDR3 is TGTGCCAGCAGCCCACTCCACATTCCCAGGGGGCGCGGCACTGAAGCTTTCTTT. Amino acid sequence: CASSPLHIPRGRGTEAFF.

This chain's CDR3 is CSVPDRGYNEQFF. CDR3 in DNA: TGCAGCGTTCCGGACAGGGGGTACAATGAGCAGTTCTTC. This chain joins TRBV29-1 and TRBJ2-1; 10 bases align to TRBD1. The CDR3 is made up of 13 amino acids. V lost 5 bases to trimming and J lost 4 bases; unmatched junction nucleotides: 2. CDR1 is SQVTM and CDR2 is ANQGSEA in the germline V gene.

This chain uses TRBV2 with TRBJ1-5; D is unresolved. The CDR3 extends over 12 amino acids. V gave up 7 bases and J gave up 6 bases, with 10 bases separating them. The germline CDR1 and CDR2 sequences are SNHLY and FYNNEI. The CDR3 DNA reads TGTGCCAGCACCCGCGGTGGTCAGCCCCAGCATTTT. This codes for CASTRGGQPQHF. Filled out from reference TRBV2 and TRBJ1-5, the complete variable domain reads EPEVTQTPSHQVTQMGQEVILRCVPISNHLYFYWYRQILGQKVEFLVSFYNNEISEKSEIFDDQFSVERPDGSNFTLKIRSTKLEDSAMYFCASTRGGQPQHFGDGTRLSIL.

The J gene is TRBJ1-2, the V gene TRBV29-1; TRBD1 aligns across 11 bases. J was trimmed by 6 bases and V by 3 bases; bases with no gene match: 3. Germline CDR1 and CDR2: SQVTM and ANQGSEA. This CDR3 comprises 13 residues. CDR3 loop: CSVDPGQGDGYTF. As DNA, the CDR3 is TGCAGCGTTGACCCGGGACAGGGGGATGGCTACACCTTC.

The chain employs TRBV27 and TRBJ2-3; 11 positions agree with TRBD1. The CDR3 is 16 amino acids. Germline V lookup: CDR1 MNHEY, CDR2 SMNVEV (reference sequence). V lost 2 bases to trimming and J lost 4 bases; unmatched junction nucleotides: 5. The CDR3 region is CASSLKGTGGADTQYF. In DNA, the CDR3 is TGTGCCAGCAGTTTAAAAGGGACAGGGGGTGCAGATACGCAGTATTTT.

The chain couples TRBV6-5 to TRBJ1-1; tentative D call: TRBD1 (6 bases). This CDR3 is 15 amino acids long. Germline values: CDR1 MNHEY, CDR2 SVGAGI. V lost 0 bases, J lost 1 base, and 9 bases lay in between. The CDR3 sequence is CASSYSTRGNTEAFF. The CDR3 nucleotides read TGTGCCAGCAGTTACTCAACCAGGGGGAACACTGAAGCTTTCTTT.

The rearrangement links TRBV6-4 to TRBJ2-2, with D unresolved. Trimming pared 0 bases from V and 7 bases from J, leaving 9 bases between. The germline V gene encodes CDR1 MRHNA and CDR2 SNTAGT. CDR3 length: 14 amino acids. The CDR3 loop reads CASSDSLPGGELFF. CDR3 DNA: TGTGCCAGCAGTGACTCGCTCCCAGGCGGGGAGCTGTTTTTT.

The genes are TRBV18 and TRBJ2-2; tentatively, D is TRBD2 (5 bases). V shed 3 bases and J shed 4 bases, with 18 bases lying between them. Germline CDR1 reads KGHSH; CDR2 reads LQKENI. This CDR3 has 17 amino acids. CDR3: CASSPLLRTAGTGELFF. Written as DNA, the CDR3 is TGTGCCAGCTCACCTCTCTTGCGGACGGCGGGCACCGGGGAGCTGTTTTTT.

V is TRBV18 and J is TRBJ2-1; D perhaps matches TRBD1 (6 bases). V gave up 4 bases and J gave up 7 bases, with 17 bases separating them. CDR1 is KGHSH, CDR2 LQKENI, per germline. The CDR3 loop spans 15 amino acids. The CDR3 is CASSRGTGLWNEQFF. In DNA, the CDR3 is TGTGCCAGCTCACGGGGCACAGGGCTTTGGAATGAGCAGTTCTTC.

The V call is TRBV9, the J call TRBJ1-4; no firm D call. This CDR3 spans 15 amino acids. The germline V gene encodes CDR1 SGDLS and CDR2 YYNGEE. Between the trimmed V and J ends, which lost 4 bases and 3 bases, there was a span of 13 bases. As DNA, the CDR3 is TGTGCCAGCAGCTCGGGGTGGGGTGCTAATGAAAAACTGTTTTTT. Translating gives CASSSGWGANEKLFF.

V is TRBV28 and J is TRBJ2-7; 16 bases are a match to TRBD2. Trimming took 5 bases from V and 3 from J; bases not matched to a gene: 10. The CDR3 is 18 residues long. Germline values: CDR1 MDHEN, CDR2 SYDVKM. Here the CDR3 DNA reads TGTGCCAGCAGTCCGGGGACTAGCGGGGGGGCCCTTTTCTACGAGCAGTACTTC. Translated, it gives CASSPGTSGGALFYEQYF.

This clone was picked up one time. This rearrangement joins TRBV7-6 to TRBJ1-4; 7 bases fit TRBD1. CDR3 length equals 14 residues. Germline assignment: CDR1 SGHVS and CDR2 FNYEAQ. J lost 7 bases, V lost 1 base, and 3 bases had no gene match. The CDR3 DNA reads TGTGCCAGCAGCTTAGGACAGGGAGGTGAAAAACTGTTTTTT. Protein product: CASSLGQGGEKLFF.

CDR3 protein: CASSLETRMNTEAFF. The CDR3 coding sequence is TGTGCCAGCAGCTTGGAGACAAGAATGAACACTGAAGCTTTCTTT. This sequence joins TRBV5-4 and TRBJ1-1; no definite D call. This CDR3 spans 15 amino acids. Trimming took 0 bases from V and 0 from J, leaving 9 bases between them. The germline V gene has CDR1 SGHNT and CDR2 YYREEE (reference sequence). The complete variable domain, with remaining parts taken from reference TRBV5-4 and TRBJ1-1, reads ETGVTQSPTHLIKTRGQQVTLRCSSQSGHNTVSWYQQALGQGPQFIFQYYREEENGRGNFPPRFSGLQFPNYSSELNVNALELDDSALYLCASSLETRMNTEAFFGQGTRLTVV.

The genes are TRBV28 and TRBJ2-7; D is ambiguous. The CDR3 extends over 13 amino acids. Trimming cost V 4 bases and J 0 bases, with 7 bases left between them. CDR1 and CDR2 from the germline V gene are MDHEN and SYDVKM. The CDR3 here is CASSYTVSYEQYF. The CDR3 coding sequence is TGTGCCAGCAGTTATACGGTCTCCTACGAGCAGTACTTC.